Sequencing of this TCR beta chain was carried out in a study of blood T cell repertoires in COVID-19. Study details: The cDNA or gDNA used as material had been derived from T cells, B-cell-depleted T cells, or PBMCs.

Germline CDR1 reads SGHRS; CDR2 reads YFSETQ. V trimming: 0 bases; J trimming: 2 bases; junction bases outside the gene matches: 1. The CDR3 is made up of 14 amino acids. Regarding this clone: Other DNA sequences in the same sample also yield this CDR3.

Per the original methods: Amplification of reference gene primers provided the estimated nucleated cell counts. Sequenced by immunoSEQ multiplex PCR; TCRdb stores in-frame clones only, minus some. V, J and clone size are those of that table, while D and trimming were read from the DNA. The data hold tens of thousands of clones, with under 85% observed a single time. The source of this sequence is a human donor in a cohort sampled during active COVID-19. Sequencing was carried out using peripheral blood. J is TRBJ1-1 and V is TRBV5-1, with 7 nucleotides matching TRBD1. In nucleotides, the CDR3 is TGCGCCAGCAGCTTGGGGACAGGTAACACTGAAGCTTTCTTT. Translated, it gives CASSLGTGNTEAFF.